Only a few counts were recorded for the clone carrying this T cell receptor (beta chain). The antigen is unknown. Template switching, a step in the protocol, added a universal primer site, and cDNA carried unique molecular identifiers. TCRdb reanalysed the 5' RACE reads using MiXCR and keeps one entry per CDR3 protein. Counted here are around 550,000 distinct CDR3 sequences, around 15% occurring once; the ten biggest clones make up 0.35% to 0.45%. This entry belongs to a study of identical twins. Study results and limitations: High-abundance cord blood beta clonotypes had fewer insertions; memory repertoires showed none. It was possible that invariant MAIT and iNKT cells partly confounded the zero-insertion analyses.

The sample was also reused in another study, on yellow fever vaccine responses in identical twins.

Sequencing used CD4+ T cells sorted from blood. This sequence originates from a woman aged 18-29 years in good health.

Here the CDR3 DNA reads TGCAGTGCTAGGGCCAGCGGCACTAGCACAGATACGCAGTATTTT. Translating it yields CSARASGTSTDTQYF. The chain joins TRBV20-1 to TRBJ2-3; weak D call: TRBD2 (5 bases). This CDR3 spans 15 amino acids. The V and J ends lost 3 bases and 0 bases respectively, with 13 bases between them. In germline, CDR1 is DFQATT, CDR2 SNEGSKA (reference sequence).